This paragraph reports one T cell receptor (beta chain). V shed 4 bases and J 4 bases; nucleotides not matched to a gene: 8. Germline V gene data show CDR1 as SGHAT and CDR2 as FQNNGV. This CDR3 has 15 amino acids. The entry originates in a study of shared clonotypes between healthy human individuals. Method: immunoSEQ multiplex PCR; TCRdb's copy keeps in-frame clones and lacks some. The table lists under 600,000 clones, approximately 95% of them singletons. The sample comprised naive CD4+ T cells sorted from blood. Subset of the sample: CD45RA+ positively selected. The rearrangement links TRBV11-2 to TRBJ1-1; 8 positions agree with TRBD1. The source is a woman in her 30s in good health. The CDR3 spells CASSSPRGRVTEAFF. The CDR3 nucleotides are TGTGCCAGCAGCTCGCCCAGGGGGCGCGTCACTGAAGCTTTCTTT.